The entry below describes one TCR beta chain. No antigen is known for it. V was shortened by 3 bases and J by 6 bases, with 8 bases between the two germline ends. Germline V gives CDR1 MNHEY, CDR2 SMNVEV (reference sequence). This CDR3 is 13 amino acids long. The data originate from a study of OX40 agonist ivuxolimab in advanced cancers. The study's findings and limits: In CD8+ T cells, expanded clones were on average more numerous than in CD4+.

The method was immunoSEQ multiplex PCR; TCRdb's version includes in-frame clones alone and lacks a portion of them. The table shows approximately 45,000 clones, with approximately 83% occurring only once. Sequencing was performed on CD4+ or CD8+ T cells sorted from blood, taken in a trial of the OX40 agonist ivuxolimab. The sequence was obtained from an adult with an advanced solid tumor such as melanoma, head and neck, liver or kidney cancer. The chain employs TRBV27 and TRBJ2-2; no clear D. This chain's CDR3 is CASSFADAGELFF. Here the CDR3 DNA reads TGTGCCAGCAGTTTCGCGGACGCCGGGGAGCTGTTTTTT.